This paragraph covers one T cell receptor beta chain sequence. Its cognate antigen is unknown. Data came from immunoSEQ multiplex PCR; TCRdb stores just in-frame clones and leaves some out. Seen here are 2 million to 2.5 million clones, approximately 93% observed once, and the top ten hold about 0.37%. The data were taken from a study of shared clonotypes between healthy human individuals. Findings and limits, study-wide: Shared across four donors were 4% to 5% of the naive CD4 clonotypes.

This clonotype originated in a man between 18 and 35 years old in good health. Some clones in this sample may be carry-over from other donors' samples. Sequencing was carried out using naive CD4+ T cells from PBMCs. The subset is: CD45RA+ positively selected.

CDR3: CASSPAPPGETQYF. CDR3 DNA sequence: TGTGCCAGCAGCCCGGCGCCTCCAGGAGAGACCCAGTACTTC. J is TRBJ2-5 and V is TRBV5-4; no clear D gene. V was cut by 4 bases and J by 4 bases, with 14 bases left in between. Germline loops: CDR1 SGHNT, CDR2 YYREEE (reference sequence). The CDR3 totals 14 residues.